This record looks at one T cell receptor beta chain sequence and its context. Its matching antigen is unknown. The CDR3 extends over 15 amino acids. In germline, CDR1 is SGHRS, CDR2 YFSETQ. Trimming left V 3 bases short and J 1 base short, with 14 bases between. This sample was taken from a study of identifying expanded T cells in peripheral blood. Study conclusions and caveats: Clone count variance between roughly 2-week samples rose with total template count.

Clones were sequenced by immunoSEQ multiplex PCR, and TCRdb holds only the in-frame ones, with some missing. Of roughly 78,000 clones listed, about 90% are singletons. This TCR came from a person aged 18-70 years in good health. The chain couples TRBV5-1 to TRBJ2-7, with D possibly being TRBD2 (6 bases). The sequenced material came from blood. The CDR3 DNA reads as TGCGCCAGCAGCTCGCAAGGGACTGCTTCCTACGAGCAGTACTTC. As protein: CASSSQGTASYEQYF.